A single sample gave rise to the 12 T cell receptor beta chains below, sequenced in a study of radiation and T cells in renal cell carcinoma. Repertoires were generated with immunoSEQ multiplex PCR, while TCRdb's copy carries only in-frame clones and drops some. The table has more than 95,000 clones, approximately 85% seen once. Time point denoted: blood 2 weeks post-SBRT. Treatment reported: 15 Gy SBRT to primary tumor, nephrectomy 4 weeks later. Sequencing used blood, obtained from a patient whose treatment included radiotherapy and nephrectomy. These receptor sequences come from a man between 50 and 59 years old with renal cell carcinoma.

J is TRBJ2-1 and V is TRBV19, with D perhaps TRBD2 (6 bases). Trimming stripped 1 base from V and 2 bases from J, with 12 bases between. The CDR3 covers 16 residues. Germline CDR1 is LNHDA and CDR2 is SQIVND (reference sequence). The CDR3 spells CASSIGLTSTYNEQFF. Here the CDR3 DNA reads TGTGCCAGTAGTATAGGACTAACTAGCACCTACAATGAGCAGTTCTTC.

The chain joins TRBV27 to TRBJ2-5; 12 bases are a match to TRBD1. J gave up 3 bases and V 5 bases, and 4 bases lay outside the gene matches. This CDR3 is built from 15 residues. Looked up from germline, CDR1 is MNHEY and CDR2 is SMNVEV (reference sequence). The CDR3 DNA sequence: TGTGCCAGCAGTGGGGACAGGGGGCGCGAAGAGACCCAGTACTTC. Its translation is CASSGDRGREETQYF.

This rearrangement joins TRBV6-5 to TRBJ1-1; 9 nucleotides line up with TRBD1. Germline values: CDR1 MNHEY, CDR2 SVGAGI. V was pared by 6 bases and J by 5 bases, with 10 bases of the junction left unmatched. The CDR3 runs to 15 residues. The CDR3 sequence is CASRHRQGDMTEAFF. As DNA, the CDR3 is TGTGCCAGCAGGCACCGACAGGGGGATATGACTGAAGCTTTCTTT.

The chain combines TRBV29-1 with TRBJ1-2; 8 bases line up with TRBD1. CDR3 length: 15 amino acids. Germline assignment: CDR1 SQVTM and CDR2 ANQGSEA. Germline trimming cut 0 bases from V and 4 bases from J; bases unmatched to any gene: 7. The DNA for the CDR3 is TGCAGCGTTGAAGACAGGGGGCATGGGGGCTATGGCTACACCTTC. This translates into CSVEDRGHGGYGYTF.

The J gene is TRBJ2-3, the V gene TRBV4-1, with D uncertain. The germline CDR1 and CDR2 sequences are MGHRA and YSYEKL. The CDR3 extends over 13 amino acids. V dropped 4 bases and J dropped 6 bases, with 11 bases sitting between them. The CDR3 nucleotides read TGCGCCAGCAGCCCCCTGCCCGGTGATACGCAGTATTTT. The encoded protein is CASSPLPGDTQYF.

The V gene is TRBV28, the J gene TRBJ1-2, with D perhaps matching TRBD1 (6 bases). Germline CDR1 MDHEN, CDR2 SYDVKM. V lost 9 bases, J lost 6 bases, and 23 bases lay in between. This CDR3 comprises 15 residues. CDR3: CASMAGGQEYHGYTF. The CDR3 bases are TGTGCCAGTATGGCTGGGGGCCAAGAGTATCATGGCTACACCTTC.

The genes are TRBV18 and TRBJ1-2; no firm D call. Between the trimmed V and J ends, which lost 5 bases and 5 bases, there was a span of 9 bases. There are 12 residues in the CDR3. The germline CDR1 and CDR2 sequences are KGHSH and LQKENI. DNA of the CDR3: TGTGCCAGCTCAGGGGAAGGGTATGGCTACACCTTC. The encoded protein is CASSGEGYGYTF.

The rearrangement links TRBV5-1 to TRBJ1-1; D is possibly TRBD1 (6 bases). Trimming pared 0 bases from V and 4 bases from J, leaving 13 bases between. The germline V gene has CDR1 SGHRS and CDR2 YFSETQ. CDR3 length equals 15 residues. The CDR3 spells CASSLEGGSSTEAFF. In DNA form, the CDR3 reads TGCGCCAGCAGCTTGGAGGGGGGTTCGAGCACTGAAGCTTTCTTT.

The V and J genes are TRBV21-1 and TRBJ1-1; TRBD1, the D gene given by the table, was not confirmed from the DNA. TRBV21-1 is listed as a pseudogene. The CDR3 has 15 amino acids. The CDR3 coding sequence is TGTGCCAGCAGCAAGCCTTTCGACATGAACACTGAAGCTTTCTTT. Amino acids: CASSKPFDMNTEAFF.

The genes are TRBV10-3 and TRBJ1-1; TRBD1 is a possible D gene (5 bases). CDR3 length: 14 amino acids. V lost 6 bases, J lost 3 bases, and 14 bases lay in between. Germline values: CDR1 ENHRY, CDR2 SYGVKD. The DNA for the CDR3 is TGTGCCATCAGACCCGACAGTGCATACACTGAAGCTTTCTTT. Amino acids: CAIRPDSAYTEAFF.

This clone occurred once. The chain couples TRBV7-8 to TRBJ2-5; perhaps TRBD2 as D (6 bases). CDR3 size: 15 residues. In germline, CDR1 is SGHVS, CDR2 FQNEAQ. V was trimmed by 0 bases and J by 1 base, leaving 9 bases between them. The CDR3 DNA sequence: TGTGCCAGCAGCTTAGCGGGGGGAATCCAAGAGACCCAGTACTTC. Encoded protein: CASSLAGGIQETQYF.

The V gene is TRBV9, the J gene TRBJ2-1, with 8 positions matching TRBD2. CDR1 is SGDLS and CDR2 is YYNGEE in the germline V gene. Losses at the gene ends were 1 base for V and 10 bases for J; bases not matched to a gene: 10. CDR3 length: 15 residues. The CDR3 spells CASSVTGGAEGEQFF. The CDR3 region has the DNA TGTGCCAGCAGCGTAACCGGGGGGGCCGAAGGAGAGCAGTTCTTC.